What follows describes a single TCR beta chain. These data originate in a study of blood T cell repertoires in COVID-19. Looking at the study overall: Spain, Italy and the United States supplied samples that represented acute and convalescent COVID-19.

Some clones are missing from TCRdb's copy, which holds only in-frame ones; the method was immunoSEQ multiplex PCR. The sample records 190,000 or so clones, more than 65% being singletons. The CDR3 consists of 13 residues. V lost 0 bases and J lost 8; bases outside the gene matches: 3. Germline V gene lookup returns CDR1 LGHNA and CDR2 YNFKEQ. Each participant's cohort was designated according to participant-reported clinical history. Material for sequencing was PBMCs or T cells enriched from blood (not recorded which). The TCR was taken from a man aged 35 to 55 who had recovered from COVID-19. The gene calls are TRBV4-2 and TRBJ1-2; 7 bases align to TRBD1. The CDR3: CASSQDPTGGYTF. The DNA for the CDR3 is TGTGCCAGCAGCCAAGATCCGACAGGGGGCTACACCTTC.